This T cell receptor (beta chain) came from a study of OX40 agonist ivuxolimab in advanced cancers. About the research overall: Ivuxolimab, which patients received intravenously every 2 weeks, was dosed at 0.01 to 10 mg/kg. Dose-escalation patients had hepatocellular carcinoma, melanoma, renal cell or head and neck cancer.

This CDR3 is 16 amino acids long. Looked up from germline, CDR1 is MNHEY and CDR2 is SMNVEV (reference sequence). V dropped 6 bases and J dropped 2; count of bases not matched to a gene: 7. Blood specimens came from baseline, cycle 4 day 1, and cycle 7 day 1. With regard to this clone: Its antigen is unidentified.

This table comes from immunoSEQ multiplex PCR, and its TCRdb copy is limited to in-frame clones, with some not included. The table includes approximately 86,000 clones, approximately 90% detected once. Study-wide points: More expanded clones were found, on average, in CD8+ than in CD4+ T cells.

The gene calls are TRBV27 and TRBJ2-1; TRBD2 matches at 10 bases. This clonotype was obtained from an adult with an advanced solid tumor such as melanoma, head and neck, liver or kidney cancer. The specimen was CD4+ or CD8+ T cells sorted from blood, collected in a trial of the OX40 agonist ivuxolimab. The CDR3 region is CASSLVGTSAYNEQFF. The CDR3 DNA sequence: TGTGCCAGCAGCCTCGTCGGGACTAGCGCCTACAATGAGCAGTTCTTC.